These 30 T cell receptor beta chains were all obtained from the same sample, sequenced in a study of blood T cell repertoires in COVID-19. Libraries were prepared by immunoSEQ multiplex PCR; TCRdb keeps only in-frame clonotypes and omits some of them. The table lists 350,000 to 400,000 clones, 80% to 95% of them singletons, with 0.86% in the top ten. Source material: PBMCs or T cells enriched from blood (not recorded which). The receptor source for this set is a woman between 35 and 50 years old who had been exposed to COVID-19.

J is TRBJ2-7 and V is TRBV19; 14 bases align to TRBD2. Germline V gene lookup returns CDR1 LNHDA and CDR2 SQIVND (reference sequence). After removal of 0 bases from V and 3 bases from J, the junction contained 10 bases not matched to a gene. This CDR3 is built from 19 residues. For the CDR3, the DNA is TGTGCCAGTAGTATAGAGACTAGCGGGAGGGCCCTCCCTTTCTACGAGCAGTACTTC. Protein sequence: CASSIETSGRALPFYEQYF.

Worth noting for this clone: Other DNA sequences within the sample encode an identical CDR3. The rearrangement joins TRBV30 to TRBJ1-5; a weak D match, TRBD1 (5 bases). The ends were cut back, 3 bases at V and 7 bases at J, with 16 bases in the middle. This CDR3 comprises 14 residues. In germline, CDR1 is GTSNPN, CDR2 SVGIG (reference sequence). CDR3 bases: TGTGCCTGGAGCCCTGGGGGGGGGAGCCAGCCCCAGCATTTT. It specifies CAWSPGGGSQPQHF. The whole variable domain, remainder taken from reference TRBV30 and TRBJ1-5, is SQTIHQWPATLVQPVGSPLSLECTVEGTSNPNLYWYRQAAGRGLQLLFYSVGIGQISSEVPQNLSASRPQDRQFILSSKKLLLSDSGFYLCAWSPGGGSQPQHFGDGTRLSIL.

Details on this clone: Different DNA sequences within this sample yield the same CDR3. The chain carries TRBV5-6 and TRBJ1-2; D ambiguous. Germline V gene data show CDR1 as SGHDT and CDR2 as YYEEEE. The CDR3 covers 12 residues. V dropped 0 bases and J dropped 5 bases, with 5 bases sitting between them. The CDR3 DNA reads as TGTGCCAGCAGCTTGGGAGGGTATGGCTACACCTTC. It codes for CASSLGGYGYTF. Filled out from reference TRBV5-6 and TRBJ1-2, the complete variable domain reads DAGVTQSPTHLIKTRGQQVTLRCSPKSGHDTVSWYQQALGQGPQFIFQYYEEEERQRGNFPDRFSGHQFPNYSSELNVNALLLGDSALYLCASSLGGYGYTFGSGTRLTVV.

The chain uses TRBV7-2 and TRBJ2-1, with 12 bases aligning to TRBD2. The length of the CDR3 is 15 residues. V gave up 5 bases and J gave up 7 bases; unmatched junction bases: 6. CDR1 is SGHTA, CDR2 FQGNSA, per germline. The CDR3 region is CASSTGLAGRNEQFF. For the CDR3, the DNA is TGTGCCAGCAGCACAGGACTAGCGGGAAGGAATGAGCAGTTCTTC.

The V call is TRBV15, the J call TRBJ1-5; D uncertain. CDR3 length equals 17 residues. V shed 0 bases and J shed 5 bases, with 17 bases lying between them. Germline values: CDR1 LNHNV, CDR2 YYDKDF (reference sequence). The CDR3 coding sequence is TGTGCCACCAGCAGAGAAAAAAGGGCGCGAGCGGATCAGCCCCAGCATTTT. Translating gives CATSREKRARADQPQHF.

The chain has TRBV5-1 and TRBJ1-2, with a weak D call TRBD1 (6 bases). V was pared by 2 bases and J by 1 base, with 12 bases between. Germline CDR1 reads SGHRS; CDR2 reads YFSETQ. This CDR3 has 15 residues. CDR3: CASSFRDTDNYGYTF. Written as DNA, the CDR3 is TGCGCCAGCAGCTTCCGGGACACCGATAACTATGGCTACACCTTC. The full variable domain, its missing parts supplied by reference TRBV5-1 and TRBJ1-2, is KAGVTQTPRYLIKTRGQQVTLSCSPISGHRSVSWYQQTPGQGLQFLFEYFSETQRNKGNFPGRFSGRQFSNSRSEMNVSTLELGDSALYLCASSFRDTDNYGYTFGSGTRLTVV.

This sequence joins TRBV9 and TRBJ1-6; D is possibly TRBD1 (6 bases). V was pared by 3 bases and J by 2 bases, with 12 bases between. Germline CDR1 reads SGDLS; CDR2 reads YYNGEE. The CDR3 is made up of 16 amino acids. This CDR3 reads CASSALDRTYNSPLHF. CDR3 DNA sequence: TGTGCCAGCAGCGCCCTAGACAGGACCTATAATTCACCCCTCCACTTT.

CDR3 loop: CASSTRGEQFF. Here the CDR3 DNA reads TGTGCCAGCAGCACCCGCGGTGAGCAGTTCTTC. The chain carries TRBV9 and TRBJ2-1; D gene unclear. CDR1 and CDR2 (germline): SGDLS, YYNGEE. With 4 bases removed from V and 9 bases from J, the gap between germline ends came to 8 bases. The CDR3 has 11 amino acids.

V and J are TRBV10-1 and TRBJ1-4, with D unclear. The V and J ends lost 4 bases and 5 bases respectively, with 8 bases between them. The CDR3 runs 13 residues. CDR1 and CDR2 from the germline V gene are WNHNN and SYGVQD (reference sequence). DNA of the CDR3: TGCGCCAGCAGTGCGTCCGGGAATGAAAAACTGTTTTTT. Translating it yields CASSASGNEKLFF.

The rearrangement links TRBV11-2 to TRBJ2-5; TRBD1 matches 8 bases. The germline V gene encodes CDR1 SGHAT and CDR2 FQNNGV. CDR3 length equals 17 residues. With 5 bases clipped from V and 5 bases from J, the junction kept 16 bases outside the gene matches. CDR3 nucleotide sequence: TGTGCCAGCAGCCTTAGTCGGGACAGGAGTTCTTTTGAGACCCAGTACTTC. Translating gives CASSLSRDRSSFETQYF.

This chain links TRBV5-1 with TRBJ1-4; tentative D call: TRBD1 (6 bases). From germline, CDR1 is SGHRS and CDR2 YFSETQ. CDR3 size: 16 residues. V was shortened by 1 base and J by 0 bases, with 10 bases between the two germline ends. The CDR3 DNA reads TGCGCCAGCAGCTTGTACAGGGCGTCAACTAATGAAAAACTGTTTTTT. Its translation is CASSLYRASTNEKLFF.

Concerning this clone: Other nucleotide sequences from this sample produce the same CDR3. The gene calls are TRBV3-1 (or the pseudogene TRBV3-2) and TRBJ1-2; TRBD1 might be the D (5 bases). The CDR3 sequence is 13 residues long. V lost 3 bases to trimming and J lost 4 bases, with 9 bases between them. Per germline, CDR1 LGHDT and CDR2 YNNKEL (reference sequence). In DNA form, the CDR3 reads TGTGCCAGCAGCCAGGTCGGGGGCTATGGCTACACCTTC. Protein sequence: CASSQVGGYGYTF.

The J gene is TRBJ2-7, the V gene TRBV5-1; tentative D call: TRBD2 (6 bases). Germline V gene data show CDR1 as SGHRS and CDR2 as YFSETQ. V was shortened by 7 bases and J by 5 bases, with 19 bases between the two germline ends. CDR3 length: 14 amino acids. The CDR3: CASSGGWVSDEQYF. The CDR3 DNA sequence: TGCGCCAGCTCCGGAGGGTGGGTAAGCGACGAGCAGTACTTC.

The chain couples TRBV30 to TRBJ2-7, with 8 bases fitting TRBD1. The CDR3 length is 13 residues. After removal of 5 bases from V and 4 bases from J, the junction contained 7 bases not matched to a gene. The V gene's germline CDR1 is GTSNPN and CDR2 SVGIG (reference sequence). The CDR3 coding sequence is TGTGCCTGGGAGGCAGGGGGCGGGTACGAGCAGTACTTC. The encoded protein is CAWEAGGGYEQYF.

The genes are TRBV19 and TRBJ1-5; TRBD1 agrees at 9 bases. This CDR3 has 18 amino acids. The V gene's germline CDR1 is LNHDA and CDR2 SQIVND (reference sequence). The trim removed 5 bases at V and 0 bases at J, leaving 11 bases unmatched. The CDR3 reads CASSAYRGQGASNQPQHF. The CDR3 DNA follows: TGTGCCAGTAGTGCGTATCGGGGACAGGGAGCTAGCAATCAGCCCCAGCATTTT.

The chain uses TRBV14 and TRBJ1-1; D remains unclear. Trimming stripped 5 bases from V and 0 bases from J, with 7 bases between. Germline CDR1 and CDR2: SGHDN and FVKESK. This CDR3 has 13 amino acids. The CDR3 reads CASSDYMNTEAFF. The CDR3 DNA reads TGTGCCAGCAGCGATTACATGAACACTGAAGCTTTCTTT.

This chain uses TRBV7-6 with TRBJ2-2; no firm D call. Germline V gives CDR1 SGHVS, CDR2 FNYEAQ. CDR3 length: 13 residues. Trimming took 7 bases from V and 3 from J, leaving 9 bases between them. CDR3 residues: CASTPVDTGELFF. The CDR3 region has the DNA TGTGCCAGCACCCCAGTGGACACCGGGGAGCTGTTTTTT.

V is TRBV19 and J is TRBJ2-1; D possibly corresponds to TRBD2 (7 bases). Looked up from germline, CDR1 is LNHDA and CDR2 is SQIVND (reference sequence). The CDR3 is made up of 14 amino acids. V gave up 6 bases and J gave up 6 bases, with 15 bases separating them. CDR3 loop: CASRTGGPFNEQFF. The CDR3 DNA is TGTGCCAGTAGGACCGGGGGGCCATTCAATGAGCAGTTCTTC. The variable domain in full, with the rest retrieved from reference TRBV19 and TRBJ2-1, is DGGITQSPKYLFRKEGQNVTLSCEQNLNHDAMYWYRQDPGQGLRLIYYSQIVNDFQKGDIAEGYSVSREKKESFPLTVTSAQKNPTAFYLCASRTGGPFNEQFFGPGTRLTVL.

The CDR3 DNA reads TGTGCCAGCAGCCTCGGACAGGGGGAATACGAGCAGTACTTC. As protein: CASSLGQGEYEQYF. V is TRBV7-2 and J is TRBJ2-7; 10 bases agree with TRBD1. This CDR3 has 14 amino acids. With 5 bases clipped from V and 4 bases from J, the junction kept 5 bases outside the gene matches. Germline lookup yields CDR1 SGHTA and CDR2 FQGNSA.

V gene TRBV9 combines with J gene TRBJ2-2, with TRBD2 matching 7 bases. This CDR3 region has 17 residues. Trimming removed 2 bases from V and 9 bases from J; junction bases left unmatched: 16. The germline V gene has CDR1 SGDLS and CDR2 YYNGEE. Written as DNA, the CDR3 is TGTGCCAGCAGCGTTTCCTGGCGGGGGACCGCCGGCAGGGAGCTGTTTTTT. Protein sequence: CASSVSWRGTAGRELFF.

The genes are TRBV6-2 or TRBV6-3 and TRBJ2-7; the D is unclear. The CDR3 contains 12 residues. Germline V gene sequence: CDR1 MNHEY, CDR2 SVGEGT. The V and J ends lost 6 bases and 2 bases respectively, with 8 bases between them. The CDR3 DNA reads TGTGCCAGCAGCCCCGTTGCCTACGAGCAGTACTTC. It yields the protein CASSPVAYEQYF.

The chain recombines TRBV6-5 with TRBJ1-6, with a tentative D call TRBD1 (5 bases). Trimming took 0 bases from V and 9 from J, leaving 12 bases between them. The CDR3 covers 15 residues. Germline CDR1 is MNHEY and CDR2 is SVGAGI. CDR3 region: CASSYSRQSTSPLHF. CDR3 nucleotides: TGTGCCAGCAGTTACTCCAGACAGTCGACTTCACCCCTCCACTTT.

This clone was recorded only once. V usage is TRBV4-3 and J usage is TRBJ1-1; 7 bases align to TRBD1. V shed 3 bases and J 5 bases; nucleotides not matched to a gene: 9. Germline assignment: CDR1 LGHNA and CDR2 YSLEER. The CDR3 loop spans 15 amino acids. CDR3 residues: CASSQSTGDRTEAFF. In DNA, the CDR3 is TGCGCCAGCAGCCAGTCAACAGGGGATCGAACTGAAGCTTTCTTT.

On this clone: A junction boundary mismatches the germline segment, possibly from a read error. The V gene is TRBV24-1, the J gene TRBJ1-2, with 7 bases identical to TRBD1. The CDR3 sequence is 16 residues long. Germline assignment: CDR1 KGHDR and CDR2 SFDVKD. The CDR3 spells CATSDPSTGYNYGYTF. Here the CDR3 DNA reads TGTGCCACTAGTGATCCCTCGACAGGGTACAACTATGGCTACACCTTC.

CDR3 loop: CASRPGLDNNEQFF. The CDR3 nucleotides read TGCGCCAGCAGACCGGGACTAGACAACAATGAGCAGTTCTTC. The chain recombines TRBV10-2 with TRBJ2-1, with TRBD2 matching 8 bases. This CDR3 is 14 amino acids long. Germline V gene data show CDR1 as WSHSY and CDR2 as SAAADI. V lost 6 bases, J lost 5 bases, and 6 bases stayed unmatched.

This chain uses TRBV18 with TRBJ2-7; the match to TRBD1 covers 8 bases. Germline CDR1 reads KGHSH; CDR2 reads LQKENI. The ends lost 6 bases at V and 4 bases at J; junction bases unmatched: 8. The CDR3 covers 14 residues. CDR3 coding DNA: TGTGCCAGCTCGTCAGAGGGGACAGGATACGAGCAGTACTTC. The encoded protein is CASSSEGTGYEQYF.

The chain recombines TRBV21-1 with TRBJ2-7; the D call TRBD2 from the table was never checked on the DNA. TRBV21-1 is a recognized pseudogene. The CDR3 contains 17 residues. The CDR3 DNA is TGTGCCACCCCACTAGCGGGGGGACACTTCGACTCCTACGAGCAGTACTTC. Its protein product is CATPLAGGHFDSYEQYF.

This clone showed up just a few times. The V call is TRBV12-5, the J call TRBJ1-5; 7 nucleotides match TRBD1. V trimming: 4 bases; J trimming: 3 bases; junction bases outside the gene matches: 9. Germline CDR1 and CDR2: LGHNT and FRNRAP. This CDR3 is built from 16 residues. The CDR3 protein is CASGSTTGRNNQPQHF. The DNA of the CDR3 is TGTGCTAGTGGTTCAACGACAGGGCGTAACAATCAGCCCCAGCATTTT.

This chain links TRBV2 with TRBJ1-1, with D possibly TRBD1 on 6 matching bases. The CDR3 totals 11 residues. V lost 3 bases and J lost 10, with 9 bases in between. CDR1 is SNHLY and CDR2 is FYNNEI in the germline V gene. The CDR3 loop reads CASSETGRAFF. Written as DNA, the CDR3 is TGTGCCAGCAGTGAGACAGGAAGAGCTTTCTTT.

The chain carries TRBV9 and TRBJ2-5, with 9 bases lining up with TRBD1. Germline values: CDR1 SGDLS, CDR2 YYNGEE. The junction had 5 bases not matched to a gene; V was cut back by 3 bases and J by 5 bases. The CDR3 length is 14 residues. CDR3 nucleotides: TGTGCCAGCAGCGGAGGGACAGGGCGCGAGACCCAGTACTTC. It specifies CASSGGTGRETQYF. Combining the CDR3 with reference TRBV9 and TRBJ2-5 gives the whole variable domain DSGVTQTPKHLITATGQRVTLRCSPRSGDLSVYWYQQSLDQGLQFLIQYYNGEERAKGNILERFSAQQFPDLHSELNLSSLELGDSALYFCASSGGTGRETQYFGPGTRLLVL.